This T cell receptor (beta chain) appears in the sequencing data of a study of tissue T cells after allogeneic stem cell transplantation. Per the germline V gene, CDR1 is LGHNA and CDR2 is YSYQKL. The CDR3 covers 12 residues. The V end was cut by 2 bases, the J end by 4 bases, with 4 bases between. Regarding this clone: Each gene name is a mouse one. The observed sequence ends 1 residue before the CDR3 terminus, with the missing tail filled in from the germline J gene.

The time point denotes: mouse harvest day 14 after allogeneic transplant. The graft held 10^6 splenic CD5+ T cells and 10^7 T-cell-depleted bone marrow cells. Mice had MHC-mismatched B6 into BALB/c GVHD, sampled day 7 or 14. TCRbeta CDR3 was sequenced at survey depth with template counts. Only in-frame clones appear in the TCRdb table, and some are missing; sequencing was by immunoSEQ multiplex PCR. The sample carries 7,800 or so clones, roughly 32% recorded once. Sequencing was performed on skin. This TCR derives from a female BALB/c mouse given C57BL/6 T cells with graft-versus-host disease after an allogeneic hematopoietic cell transplant. This rearrangement joins TRBV2 to TRBJ2-5; D remains ambiguous. CDR3 DNA (partial): TGTGCCAGCAGCCAACAGAAAGACACCCAGTAC. Amino acid sequence: CASSQQKDTQY. From start to end, the CDR3 is CASSQQKDTQYF.